This T cell receptor (beta chain) is from a study of blood T cell repertoires in COVID-19. Using immunoSEQ multiplex PCR, the repertoire was profiled, and TCRdb retains in-frame clones only, with some absent. The sample yields around 230,000 clones, less than 90% seen once. Germline CDR1 reads SGHRS; CDR2 reads YFSETQ. This CDR3 contains 12 residues. With 0 bases removed from V and 11 bases from J, the gap between germline ends came to 11 bases. This clonotype was sampled from a woman aged 25 to 39 who had recovered from COVID-19. The chain has TRBV5-1 and TRBJ1-1, with TRBD1 as a possible D gene (6 bases). The material sequenced was PBMCs or T cells enriched from blood (not recorded which). This chain's CDR3 is CASSLVGQSAFF. The CDR3 nucleotides are TGCGCCAGCAGCTTGGTAGGACAGTCGGCTTTCTTT.